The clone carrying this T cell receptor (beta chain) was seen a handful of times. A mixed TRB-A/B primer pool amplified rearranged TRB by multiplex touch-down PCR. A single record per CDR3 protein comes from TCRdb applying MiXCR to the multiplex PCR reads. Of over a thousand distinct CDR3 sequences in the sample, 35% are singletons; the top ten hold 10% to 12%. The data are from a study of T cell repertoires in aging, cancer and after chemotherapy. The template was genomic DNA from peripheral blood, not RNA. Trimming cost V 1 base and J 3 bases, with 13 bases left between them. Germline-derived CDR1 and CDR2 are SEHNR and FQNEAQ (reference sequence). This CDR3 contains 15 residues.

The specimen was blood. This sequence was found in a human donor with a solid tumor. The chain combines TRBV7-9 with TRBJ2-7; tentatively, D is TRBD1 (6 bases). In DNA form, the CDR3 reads TGTGCCAGCAGCTTAGTCCGGGACATAAACTACGAGCAGTACTTC. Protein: CASSLVRDINYEQYF.